What follows describes a single TCR beta chain. The CDR3 totals 14 residues. Trimming removed 4 bases at V and 7 bases at J, with 12 bases between. Germline V gene sequence: CDR1 SGHRS, CDR2 YFSETQ. The data derive from a study of blood T cell repertoires in COVID-19. As for the study in general: Sources were T cells, B-cell-depleted T cells, or PBMCs; the material itself was cDNA or gDNA.

This table comes from immunoSEQ multiplex PCR, and its TCRdb copy is limited to in-frame clones, with some not included. The table shows some 180,000 clones, with approximately 85% occurring only once. The cohort comprised adults aged about 18 to 90 years residing in 24 US areas. What was sequenced was PBMCs or T cells enriched from blood (not recorded which). V and J are TRBV5-1 and TRBJ1-6; D is possibly TRBD1 (6 bases). This TCR was recovered from a man aged 40-50 years who had recovered from COVID-19. This chain's CDR3 is CASSAPGQNSPLHF. CDR3 nucleotide sequence: TGCGCCAGCAGCGCCCCGGGACAAAATTCACCCCTCCACTTT. The full variable domain, in which reference TRBV5-1 and TRBJ1-6 provide the parts outside the CDR3, is KAGVTQTPRYLIKTRGQQVTLSCSPISGHRSVSWYQQTPGQGLQFLFEYFSETQRNKGNFPGRFSGRQFSNSRSEMNVSTLELGDSALYLCASSAPGQNSPLHFGNGTRLTVT.